This T cell receptor (beta chain) stems from a study of T-cell memory formation after mild COVID-19. Overall study: TCR clustering was largely donor specific. Findings of the study overall: Clones that contracted from day 15 to 85 were balanced CD4/CD8, while later expanders leaned CD4+.

This CDR3 region has 11 residues. Trimming removed 0 bases at V and 12 bases at J, with 9 bases between. The germline CDR1 and CDR2 sequences are SQVTM and ANQGSEA. Comment on this clonotype: Its antigen is as yet unknown.

It was 5'RACE with constant-segment primers that produced the TCR alpha and TCR beta cDNA libraries, which carried sample barcodes and UMIs. TCRdb itself ran the 5' RACE reads through MiXCR, one entry per CDR3 protein. The sample has about 360,000 distinct CDR3 sequences, about an eighth seen once. This TCR was recovered from a man aged 18 to 35 who had mild COVID-19 (a few samples of this study predate the infection). Cell type and time point are not known. The material sequenced was PBMCs or a T cell subset sorted from them (not recorded which). This chain connects TRBV29-1 to TRBJ2-1; D is undetermined. CDR3 sequence reads: CSVEDRVVQFF. The CDR3 region has the DNA TGCAGCGTTGAAGATCGGGTAGTGCAGTTCTTC.